A single sample is the source of the 18 T cell receptor beta chains below, sequenced in a study of T cells in Graves' hyperthyroidism and ophthalmopathy. What was amplified from RNA transcripts were TCR beta CDR3 regions. The TCR CDR3 first-round RT-PCR relied on the HTBI primer set. Each CDR3 protein gets one entry after TCRdb re-called the multiplex PCR reads with MiXCR. Found here are 550,000 to 600,000 distinct CDR3 sequences, around 46% of them singletons; the top ten hold 15% to 20%. The sample consisted of peripheral blood or thyroid tissue (not recorded which). These TCRs come from an adult woman with Graves' disease, either hyperthyroidism or ophthalmopathy (not recorded which).

This clonotype was recorded many times. The CDR3 region has the DNA TGTGCCAGCAGACGAGACTTCCTGGGACACCAAAACACTGAAGCTTTCTTT. Translation gives CASRRDFLGHQNTEAFF. The genes are TRBV4-2 and TRBJ1-1; tentative D call: TRBD1 (6 bases). CDR1 and CDR2 (germline): LGHNA, YNFKEQ. This CDR3 is 17 amino acids long. Trimming took 6 bases from V and 2 from J, leaving 22 bases between them.

The chain couples TRBV7-2 to TRBJ2-5, with D perhaps matching TRBD1 or TRBD2 (6 bases each). Trimming left V 4 bases short and J 4 bases short, with 19 bases between. This CDR3 region has 16 residues. Germline V gene sequence: CDR1 SGHTA, CDR2 FQGNSA. DNA for the CDR3: TGTGCCAGCAGCTGGAGGGGGTGGGGTGCTGGAGAGACCCAGTACTTC. Translation: CASSWRGWGAGETQYF.

J is TRBJ2-7 and V is TRBV7-9; D is tentatively TRBD1 or TRBD2 (6 bases each). Germline V gene sequence: CDR1 SEHNR, CDR2 FQNEAQ (reference sequence). This CDR3 is built from 15 residues. Trimming stripped 6 bases from V and 0 bases from J, with 15 bases between. CDR3 nucleotide sequence: TGTGCCAGCAGTGCTAGGGGGAGGAGCTCCTACGAGCAGTACTTC. It codes for CASSARGRSSYEQYF.

This clonotype was observed many times. The chain is built from TRBV7-3 and TRBJ2-7, with D perhaps TRBD1 or TRBD2 (6 bases each). The CDR3 runs to 14 residues. Trimming took off 5 bases at V and 3 bases at J, with 14 bases between the two ends. The germline V gene has CDR1 SGHTA and CDR2 FQGTGA. The CDR3 region is CASSTEGGYYEQYF. CDR3 DNA sequence: TGTGCCAGCAGCACAGAAGGGGGGTACTACGAGCAGTACTTC.

J is TRBJ1-2 and V is TRBV19; 7 positions agree with TRBD1. The germline V gene encodes CDR1 LNHDA and CDR2 SQIVND (reference sequence). The CDR3 sequence is 15 residues long. V shed 7 bases and J 4 bases; nucleotides not matched to a gene: 12. DNA for the CDR3: TGTGCCAGTAATCAGGGGGACACCGGGGGCTATGGCTACACCTTC. Translation gives CASNQGDTGGYGYTF.

V is TRBV12-3 or TRBV12-4 and J is TRBJ2-2; 7 bases are a match to TRBD2. The V gene end was trimmed by 5 bases and the J gene end by 16 bases; junction bases not matched to a gene: 19. The CDR3 spans 15 residues. The CDR3 loop is CASSQQERDYNEEFF. The DNA of the CDR3 is TGTGCCAGCAGTCAACAGGAGAGGGACTACAATGAGGAGTTTTTT.

This clonotype was counted a single time. The rearrangement links TRBV25-1 to TRBJ1-2; TRBD1 agrees at 7 bases. With 8 bases clipped from V and 0 bases from J, the junction kept 12 bases outside the gene matches. The CDR3 covers 16 residues. Germline CDR1 reads MGHDK; CDR2 reads SYGVNS. CDR3 DNA: TGTGCCAGCCGGGGAGAGGGGGCGAAAGCTAACTATGGCTACACCTTC. Translation: CASRGEGAKANYGYTF.

This rearrangement joins TRBV6-5 to TRBJ1-6; D unclear. The germline gives CDR1 MNHEY, CDR2 SVGAGI. V was shortened by 2 bases and J by 10 bases, with 12 bases between the two germline ends. This CDR3 has 14 amino acids. CDR3 sequence reads: CASSYEGRRSPLHF. CDR3 DNA: TGTGCCAGCAGTTACGAGGGTCGGCGATCACCCCTCCACTTT.

The rearrangement uses TRBV27 and TRBJ1-1, with 10 bases lining up with TRBD1. Germline lookup yields CDR1 MNHEY and CDR2 SMNVEV (reference sequence). CDR3 length: 14 amino acids. J gave up 7 bases and V 4 bases, and 6 bases lay outside the gene matches. CDR3 in DNA: TGTGCCAGCAGTTGGACAGGGGGAGTGGGTGAAGCTTTCTTT. It yields the protein CASSWTGGVGEAFF.

There are many counts of this clonotype. V gene TRBV5-4 combines with J gene TRBJ2-5; maybe TRBD2 (6 bases). Germline V lookup: CDR1 SGHNT, CDR2 YYREEE (reference sequence). The V end was cut by 3 bases, the J end by 5 bases, with 14 bases between. The CDR3 length is 14 residues. The CDR3: CASSSFGGTETQYF. The CDR3 coding sequence is TGTGCCAGCAGCTCGTTTGGGGGGACCGAGACCCAGTACTTC.

This chain uses TRBV10-3 with TRBJ2-7, with a possible D match to TRBD2 (6 bases). The CDR3 runs 17 residues. V lost 7 bases to trimming and J lost 7 bases, with 29 bases between them. Germline V CDR1 and CDR2: ENHRY, SYGVKD. The CDR3 loop reads CAIKETTSSESPGEQYF. DNA for the CDR3: TGTGCCATCAAGGAGACCACTTCTAGCGAGTCCCCGGGTGAGCAGTACTTC.

The J gene is TRBJ2-5, the V gene TRBV20-1; tentatively, D is TRBD1 (6 bases). V lost 6 bases to trimming and J lost 3 bases, with 17 bases between them. Germline V CDR1 and CDR2: DFQATT, SNEGSKA (reference sequence). The CDR3 length is 14 residues. CDR3 region: CSAGRQGNKETQYF. In nucleotides, the CDR3 is TGCAGTGCGGGAAGGCAGGGGAATAAAGAGACCCAGTACTTC.

The chain is built from TRBV15 and TRBJ2-7; 13 bases map to TRBD2. CDR1 and CDR2 (germline): LNHNV, YYDKDF (reference sequence). The V segment lost 5 bases and the J segment 0 bases; nucleotides outside the gene matches: 1. This CDR3 is 15 amino acids long. CDR3 residues: CATSGTSGISYEQYF. CDR3 DNA sequence: TGTGCCACCAGCGGGACTAGCGGGATCTCCTACGAGCAGTACTTC.

The V and J genes are TRBV15 and TRBJ1-1; a possible D gene is TRBD1 (5 bases). There are 13 residues in the CDR3. V was trimmed by 4 bases and J by 10 bases, leaving 16 bases between them. The germline gives CDR1 LNHNV, CDR2 YYDKDF (reference sequence). The CDR3 DNA is TGTGCCACCAGCATAGGTGGTGCCGGGGGAGCTTTCTTT. As protein: CATSIGGAGGAFF.

This clonotype occurred many times. V gene TRBV9 combines with J gene TRBJ2-2; D possibly uses TRBD1 or TRBD2 (5 bases each). CDR3 length: 16 amino acids. Germline CDR1 is SGDLS and CDR2 is YYNGEE. Trimming removed 4 bases at V and 3 bases at J, with 16 bases between. This chain's CDR3 is CASSQGRGDHTGELFF. The CDR3 region has the DNA TGTGCCAGCAGCCAAGGGCGAGGGGATCACACCGGGGAGCTGTTTTTT.

J is TRBJ2-5 and V is TRBV19; either TRBD1 or TRBD2 may supply D (7 bases each). CDR1 and CDR2 from the germline V gene are LNHDA and SQIVND (reference sequence). This CDR3 has 14 amino acids. The V end was cut by 11 bases, the J end by 5 bases, with 21 bases between. The CDR3 DNA follows: TGTGCCCGGCGGAGGGCAGGGGGGGAGGAGACCCAGTACTTC. This gives the protein CARRRAGGEETQYF.

CDR3 DNA sequence: TGTGCCAGCAGCCATGGGGCCAACGTCCTGACTTTC. Amino acids: CASSHGANVLTF. V usage is TRBV9 and J usage is TRBJ2-6; no definite D call. This CDR3 spans 12 amino acids. The V gene's germline CDR1 is SGDLS and CDR2 YYNGEE. Trimming left V 4 bases short and J 3 bases short, with 2 bases between. The full variable domain, rest sourced from reference TRBV9 and TRBJ2-6, is DSGVTQTPKHLITATGQRVTLRCSPRSGDLSVYWYQQSLDQGLQFLIQYYNGEERAKGNILERFSAQQFPDLHSELNLSSLELGDSALYFCASSHGANVLTFGAGSRLTVL.

At least ten counts were recorded for this clonotype. The J gene is TRBJ1-2, the V gene TRBV5-4, with D perhaps matching TRBD1 (6 bases). V gave up 5 bases and J gave up 6 bases, with 14 bases separating them. CDR3 length: 13 residues. Germline CDR1 and CDR2: SGHNT and YYREEE (reference sequence). The CDR3 DNA reads TGTGCCAGCAGAACTACAGGGACGGATGGCTACACCTTC. This gives the protein CASRTTGTDGYTF.